Each of the 8 T cell receptor beta chains below was sequenced from the same sample in a study of human thymus T cells (dated by TCRdb to about 2020). The thymus tissue came from surgical resects taken out during corrective cardiac surgery. The library relied on the immunoSEQ multiplex PCR assay. This is the immuneACCESS table as TCRdb keeps it, with only in-frame sequences that have V and J called. A part of the clones is gone; compared with another copy, unresolved V genes explain less than half, and the rest is unexplained. Present in this sample are about 78,000 clones, around 96% of which were seen just once. 0.025% to 0.035% of the sample lies in the top ten. Material: thymus tissue. These receptors originate from a boy in the first two years of life with a congenital heart defect but otherwise immunologically healthy.

V usage is TRBV7-2 and J usage is TRBJ2-1; maybe TRBD2 (7 bases). V was shortened by 8 bases and J by 10 bases, with 15 bases between the two germline ends. The CDR3 covers 12 residues. Germline values: CDR1 SGHTA, CDR2 FQGNSA. The CDR3 region has the DNA TGTGCCAGCGGGGGGGCCGGAGAGGAGCAGTTCTTC. Amino acids: CASGGAGEEQFF.

V gene TRBV25-1 combines with J gene TRBJ1-2; TRBD1 is a possible D gene (5 bases). The CDR3 has 15 amino acids. Germline CDR1 reads MGHDK; CDR2 reads SYGVNS. V was pared by 7 bases and J by 7 bases, with 22 bases between. Written as DNA, the CDR3 is TGTGCCAGCAATCCGGCAGGGCATGTGAGCAGTGGCTACACCTTC. Translated, it gives CASNPAGHVSSGYTF.

This rearrangement joins TRBV15 to TRBJ1-5; D call uncertain. The CDR3 contains 17 residues. Germline loops: CDR1 LNHNV, CDR2 YYDKDF (reference sequence). Trimming pared 2 bases from V and 0 bases from J, leaving 14 bases between. The DNA for the CDR3 is TGTGCCACCAGCAGAAGAGACTCGAAGGATAGCAATCAGCCCCAGCATTTT. Translation gives CATSRRDSKDSNQPQHF.

The chain recombines TRBV27 with TRBJ2-7, with 10 bases lining up with TRBD1. This CDR3 comprises 18 residues. After removal of 2 bases from V and 2 bases from J, the junction contained 12 bases not matched to a gene. Looked up from germline, CDR1 is MNHEY and CDR2 is SMNVEV (reference sequence). The CDR3 loop is CASSLPRHPGQGPYEQYF. The CDR3 DNA is TGTGCCAGCAGTTTACCCCGACATCCGGGACAGGGGCCCTACGAGCAGTACTTC.

The V and J genes are TRBV10-3 and TRBJ2-7; possibly TRBD1 for D (6 bases). V was cut by 5 bases and J by 4 bases, with 12 bases left in between. Germline-derived CDR1 and CDR2 are ENHRY and SYGVKD. CDR3 length equals 13 residues. This CDR3 is CAISTGTPYEQYF. DNA of the CDR3: TGTGCCATCAGTACTGGGACACCGTACGAGCAGTACTTC.

This clone was found once. This rearrangement joins TRBV4-1 to TRBJ2-1, with TRBD2 matching 9 bases. V lost 4 bases, J lost 7 bases, and 14 bases stayed unmatched. Per the germline V gene, CDR1 is MGHRA and CDR2 is YSYEKL. This CDR3 spans 17 amino acids. The CDR3 sequence is CASSPDFSGRFTNEQFF. In DNA form, the CDR3 reads TGCGCCAGCAGCCCGGACTTTAGCGGGAGATTTACTAATGAGCAGTTCTTC.

V is TRBV4-3 and J is TRBJ2-7, with D perhaps matching TRBD1 (5 bases). With 0 bases removed from V and 0 bases from J, the gap between germline ends came to 12 bases. Germline CDR1 and CDR2: LGHNA and YSLEER. The CDR3 runs to 16 residues. CDR3 sequence: CASSQDVAGPSYEQYF. CDR3 sequence (DNA): TGCGCCAGCAGCCAAGATGTCGCAGGGCCCTCCTACGAGCAGTACTTC.

The chain has TRBV7-2 and TRBJ2-3, with TRBD2 matching 7 bases. Germline lookup yields CDR1 SGHTA and CDR2 FQGNSA. Losses at the gene ends were 0 bases for V and 7 bases for J; bases not matched to a gene: 1. The CDR3 spans 13 residues. CDR3 in DNA: TGTGCCAGCAGCTTAGCGGGGGGGTATACGCAGTATTTT. Translating gives CASSLAGGYTQYF.